Shown below are 27 T cell receptor beta chains from a single sample sequenced in a study of T cell responses to AZD1222 COVID-19 vaccine. Produced via immunoSEQ multiplex PCR; TCRdb's table is partial and in-frame only. The sample consists of 100,000 to 150,000 clones, about nine tenths of them appearing once. Specimen: peripheral blood, collected on day 0 of AZD1222 vaccination. The receptors here all came from an adult in good health.

The rearrangement links TRBV24-1 to TRBJ1-2; TRBD1 matches at 10 bases. V lost 5 bases to trimming and J lost 2 bases; unmatched junction nucleotides: 4. The V gene's germline CDR1 is KGHDR and CDR2 SFDVKD. The CDR3 contains 15 residues. Written as DNA, the CDR3 is TGTGCCACCAGTGGTCGACAGGGGGCGAACTATGGCTACACCTTC. Translation: CATSGRQGANYGYTF.

This chain uses TRBV24-1 with TRBJ2-1; D gene ambiguous. The CDR3 has 14 amino acids. V lost 3 bases and J lost 6, with 11 bases in between. Per germline, CDR1 KGHDR and CDR2 SFDVKD. The CDR3 protein is CATSDARSSNEQFF. CDR3 DNA sequence: TGTGCCACCAGTGATGCGCGGAGTTCCAATGAGCAGTTCTTC.

This clone has only a few counts. This chain joins TRBV27 and TRBJ1-6; D is possibly TRBD1 (6 bases). The CDR3 is 15 amino acids. Germline CDR1 reads MNHEY; CDR2 reads SMNVEV (reference sequence). Between the trimmed V and J ends, which lost 6 bases and 5 bases, there was a span of 14 bases. In DNA form, the CDR3 reads TGTGCCAGCAGCCCCCTCGACAGGAATAATTCACCCCTCCACTTT. Translated, it gives CASSPLDRNNSPLHF.

This chain links TRBV4-1 with TRBJ1-5, with TRBD1 identical over 7 bases. Germline V gene sequence: CDR1 MGHRA, CDR2 YSYEKL. This CDR3 has 15 residues. V lost 3 bases, J lost 4 bases, and 6 bases stayed unmatched. The CDR3 nucleotides read TGCGCCAGCAGCCAGAGGGTACAGGGGAATCAGCCCCAGCATTTT. Translation: CASSQRVQGNQPQHF.

The chain combines TRBV7-9 with TRBJ1-1; D possibly corresponds to TRBD1 (6 bases). Germline V gene sequence: CDR1 SEHNR, CDR2 FQNEAQ (reference sequence). V lost 2 bases, J lost 8 bases, and 15 bases lay in between. The CDR3 covers 14 residues. In DNA, the CDR3 is TGTGCCAGCAGCTTACAGGGGCCTGGAGGGGAAGCTTTCTTT. It codes for CASSLQGPGGEAFF.

This clone occurred once. The chain combines TRBV5-1 with TRBJ2-1, with a tentative D call TRBD1 (5 bases). The CDR3 totals 14 residues. V shed 4 bases and J shed 1 base, with 9 bases lying between them. Germline CDR1 is SGHRS and CDR2 is YFSETQ. CDR3 sequence reads: CASSPDSSYNEQFF. For the CDR3, the DNA is TGCGCCAGCAGCCCTGACAGTTCCTACAATGAGCAGTTCTTC.

The V and J genes are TRBV9 and TRBJ2-1; TRBD2 matches 8 bases. After removal of 0 bases from V and 5 bases from J, the junction contained 16 bases not matched to a gene. Germline values: CDR1 SGDLS, CDR2 YYNGEE. The length of the CDR3 is 19 residues. The CDR3 DNA sequence: TGTGCCAGCAGCGTAGCTACAGGTAGCGGGGTTATTGTGGACAATGAGCAGTTCTTC. It encodes CASSVATGSGVIVDNEQFF.

A single count supports this clone. The chain is built from TRBV19 and TRBJ1-3; D remains ambiguous. The germline V gene encodes CDR1 LNHDA and CDR2 SQIVND (reference sequence). This CDR3 spans 15 amino acids. V was cut by 2 bases and J by 3 bases, with 11 bases left in between. The CDR3 spells CASSILPAFGNTIYF. In DNA, the CDR3 is TGTGCCAGTAGTATATTGCCAGCTTTTGGAAACACCATATATTTT.

This rearrangement joins TRBV2 to TRBJ2-1, with TRBD1 identical over 7 bases. Germline values: CDR1 SNHLY, CDR2 FYNNEI. J lost 0 bases, V lost 4 bases, and 3 bases had no gene match. The CDR3 loop spans 15 amino acids. CDR3 residues: CASSGTGLSYNEQFF. DNA for the CDR3: TGTGCCAGCAGTGGGACAGGTCTCTCCTACAATGAGCAGTTCTTC.

This chain joins TRBV7-9 and TRBJ2-7, with TRBD2 identical over 7 bases. Germline V lookup: CDR1 SEHNR, CDR2 FQNEAQ (reference sequence). V gave up 0 bases and J gave up 6 bases; unmatched junction bases: 8. The CDR3 loop spans 15 amino acids. The CDR3 protein is CASSLALGGSPEQYF. CDR3 nucleotide sequence: TGTGCCAGCAGCTTAGCGCTGGGGGGGAGCCCCGAGCAGTACTTC. The full variable domain, rest sourced from reference TRBV7-9 and TRBJ2-7, is DTGVSQNPRHKITKRGQNVTFRCDPISEHNRLYWYRQTLGQGPEFLTYFQNEAQLEKSRLLSDRFSAERPKGSFSTLEIQRTEQGDSAMYLCASSLALGGSPEQYFGPGTRLTVT.

This clone was recorded once. The V call is TRBV7-3, the J call TRBJ2-3; D may be TRBD1 (6 bases). This CDR3 is 14 amino acids long. V lost 2 bases and J lost 7, with 13 bases in between. Per the germline V gene, CDR1 is SGHTA and CDR2 is FQGTGA. CDR3 amino acids: CASSLVDSGNTQYF. Written as DNA, the CDR3 is TGTGCCAGCAGCTTAGTGGACAGTGGGAATACGCAGTATTTT.

This CDR3 reads CASSLAAYSPLHF. CDR3 nucleotides: TGTGCCAGCAGCTTAGCGGCGTATTCACCCCTCCACTTT. The chain recombines TRBV7-2 with TRBJ1-6, with D unresolved. This CDR3 comprises 13 residues. Germline V CDR1 and CDR2: SGHTA, FQGNSA. The ends were cut back, 0 bases at V and 8 bases at J, with 5 bases in the middle.

The chain has TRBV11-3 and TRBJ2-1, with D perhaps matching TRBD2 (5 bases). The V end was cut by 0 bases, the J end by 1 base, with 7 bases between. CDR3 length: 15 amino acids. The germline V gene has CDR1 SGHNT and CDR2 YENEEA. This CDR3 reads CASSLEAGSYNEQFF. The CDR3 coding sequence is TGTGCCAGCAGCTTAGAGGCGGGTTCCTACAATGAGCAGTTCTTC.

This clone was seen once. The CDR3 region has the DNA TGTGCCAGTTTGGATATCGGGACAATACCTTACGAGCAGTACTTC. This gives the protein CASLDIGTIPYEQYF. The chain uses TRBV6-6 and TRBJ2-7; D perhaps matches TRBD1 (6 bases). Germline CDR1 MNHNY, CDR2 SVGAGI (reference sequence). This CDR3 region has 15 residues. Trimming took off 9 bases at V and 4 bases at J, with 22 bases between the two ends.

The J gene is TRBJ2-7, the V gene TRBV28, with D possibly TRBD1 on 6 matching bases. The ends were cut back, 8 bases at V and 3 bases at J, with 20 bases in the middle. The CDR3 spans 15 residues. Germline CDR1 and CDR2: MDHEN and SYDVKM. The CDR3 spells CASSWLGTNDYEQYF. CDR3 DNA: TGTGCCAGCTCATGGCTCGGGACAAACGACTACGAGCAGTACTTC.

The chain is built from TRBV4-3 and TRBJ2-2; possible D gene TRBD1, 5 bases. The V end lost 3 bases, the J end lost 7 bases, and 21 bases lay between the germline ends. Germline V lookup: CDR1 LGHNA, CDR2 YSLEER. The CDR3 length is 17 residues. CDR3 sequence: CASSQILDSLRGGELFF. In DNA, the CDR3 is TGCGCCAGCAGCCAGATTCTTGACAGTCTCCGAGGCGGGGAGCTGTTTTTT.

The chain carries TRBV27 and TRBJ2-4; D ambiguous. The V end was cut by 8 bases, the J end by 0 bases, with 11 bases between. CDR1 and CDR2 from the germline V gene are MNHEY and SMNVEV (reference sequence). The length of the CDR3 is 14 residues. CDR3 in amino acids: CASSGRLAKNIQYF. For the CDR3, the DNA is TGTGCCAGCTCGGGCAGACTAGCCAAAAACATTCAGTACTTC.

The rearrangement joins TRBV28 to TRBJ2-1, with a weak D call TRBD2 (6 bases). The CDR3 extends over 14 amino acids. The ends were cut back, 5 bases at V and 4 bases at J, with 12 bases in the middle. Germline loops: CDR1 MDHEN, CDR2 SYDVKM. As DNA, the CDR3 is TGTGCCAGCAGTCGGGGGAGATATTACAATGAGCAGTTCTTC. This sequence encodes CASSRGRYYNEQFF.

The rearrangement links TRBV27 to TRBJ2-7, with 14 positions matching TRBD2. The trim removed 5 bases at V and 7 bases at J, leaving 10 bases unmatched. The CDR3 is made up of 16 amino acids. Per germline, CDR1 MNHEY and CDR2 SMNVEV (reference sequence). In DNA, the CDR3 is TGTGCCAGCAGTATCCAGGGACTAGCGGGAGTGTCTGAGCAGTACTTC. Protein product: CASSIQGLAGVSEQYF.

The rearrangement uses TRBV6-2 or TRBV6-3 and TRBJ1-3; the D gene is possibly TRBD1 (6 bases). The germline gives CDR1 MNHEY, CDR2 SVGEGT. The CDR3 has 16 amino acids. With 2 bases removed from V and 5 bases from J, the gap between germline ends came to 16 bases. The CDR3 DNA sequence: TGTGCCAGCAGTTACCTCAGACAGGATACGCGAAACACCATATATTTT. This gives the protein CASSYLRQDTRNTIYF.

The chain links TRBV5-4 to TRBJ1-6; D call uncertain. V gave up 0 bases and J gave up 6 bases, with 4 bases separating them. Germline assignment: CDR1 SGHNT and CDR2 YYREEE (reference sequence). This CDR3 has 13 amino acids. CDR3 residues: CASSLDSNSPLHF. For the CDR3, the DNA is TGTGCCAGCAGCTTGGACAGTAATTCACCCCTCCACTTT.

This chain connects TRBV6-5 to TRBJ2-7, with D perhaps matching TRBD1 or TRBD2 (5 bases each). V was clipped by 6 bases and J by 7 bases, with 19 bases between them. CDR3 length: 14 residues. CDR1 is MNHEY, CDR2 SVGAGI, per germline. The CDR3 spells CASRTGTDGGEQYF. For the CDR3, the DNA is TGTGCCAGCAGAACCGGGACGGACGGCGGTGAGCAGTACTTC.

The chain combines TRBV14 with TRBJ2-7, with 8 bases that match TRBD1. This CDR3 is 15 amino acids long. V was pared by 4 bases and J by 2 bases, with 7 bases of the junction left unmatched. Germline loops: CDR1 SGHDN, CDR2 FVKESK. In DNA form, the CDR3 reads TGTGCCAGCAGCCCAGCCAGGGGGCGCGCCTACGAGCAGTACTTC. The encoded protein is CASSPARGRAYEQYF.

The V call is TRBV11-2, the J call TRBJ2-5, with 10 bases identical to TRBD2. The CDR3 loop spans 15 amino acids. With 1 base clipped from V and 4 bases from J, the junction kept 3 bases outside the gene matches. Germline CDR1 reads SGHAT; CDR2 reads FQNNGV. CDR3 coding DNA: TGTGCCAGCAGCTTAGTTCTAGCGGGAGTAGAGACCCAGTACTTC. Its translation: CASSLVLAGVETQYF.

V gene TRBV5-1 combines with J gene TRBJ2-1; TRBD1 is a possible D gene (5 bases). V lost 6 bases to trimming and J lost 7 bases, with 20 bases between them. Germline lookup yields CDR1 SGHRS and CDR2 YFSETQ. This CDR3 comprises 15 residues. The CDR3 nucleotides read TGCGCCAGCAATCTGGGAACAGGTTTTGGTAATGAGCAGTTCTTC. Encoded protein: CASNLGTGFGNEQFF.

The V and J genes are TRBV3-1 (or the pseudogene TRBV3-2) and TRBJ1-5; maybe TRBD1 (5 bases). There are 14 residues in the CDR3. Trimming left V 3 bases short and J 5 bases short, with 11 bases between. The germline CDR1 and CDR2 sequences are LGHDT and YNNKEL (reference sequence). The CDR3 nucleotides read TGTGCCAGCAGCCATGTCAGGGTTCATCAGCCCCAGCATTTT. Translation gives CASSHVRVHQPQHF.

The chain combines TRBV30 with TRBJ1-5; D is unclear. V lost 1 base to trimming and J lost 10 bases, with 14 bases between them. This CDR3 has 13 amino acids. CDR1 is GTSNPN, CDR2 SVGIG, per germline (reference sequence). The CDR3 DNA is TGTGCCTGGAGTGGCCGAGGGTGGACCCCCCAGCATTTT. Its protein product is CAWSGRGWTPQHF.